This T cell receptor (beta chain) was sequenced in a study of blood T cell repertoires in COVID-19. Study background: From the United States, Italy and Spain came samples of acute and convalescent COVID-19. T cells, B-cell-depleted T cells, or PBMCs supplied cDNA or gDNA.

Authors' processing steps: By means of reference gene primer amplification, nucleated cell counts were estimated. Profiled with immunoSEQ multiplex PCR; TCRdb holds only in-frame clones, not every one. For V, J and clone size, that table is used; D and trimming come from the DNA. The sample holds about 190,000 clones, roughly 80% seen once. With 4 bases clipped from V and 6 bases from J, the junction kept 15 bases outside the gene matches. CDR3 size: 15 residues. Germline lookup yields CDR1 SQVTM and CDR2 ANQGSEA. This chain links TRBV29-1 with TRBJ2-7; 7 bases agree with TRBD2. Sequencing was carried out using peripheral blood. This clonotype was obtained from a woman between 45 and 65 years old with acute or convalescent COVID-19. This CDR3 reads CSVVPGGGRNREQYF. The CDR3 nucleotides are TGCAGCGTTGTCCCCGGGGGAGGGAGAAATCGCGAGCAGTACTTC.